This T cell receptor (beta chain) was recorded in a study of radiotherapy plus CTLA-4 blockade in lung cancer. Note on this clone: Antigen unknown.

This CDR3 comprises 14 residues. V was cut by 4 bases and J by 7 bases, with 15 bases left in between. Germline V gene lookup returns CDR1 SGDLS and CDR2 YYNGEE. Only in-frame clones appear in the TCRdb table, and some are missing; sequencing was by immunoSEQ multiplex PCR. The table records 75,000 or so clones, approximately 78% of them present only once. Enrolled patients, whose metastatic non-small-cell lung cancer was chemo-refractory, received focal radiation plus CTLA-4 blockade with ipilimumab. Regarding the study as a whole: Dynamics of early blood T cell clones, together with interferon-beta, were reportedly the best predictors of response.

The TCR comes from a human donor with non-small cell lung cancer who had a complete response to radiotherapy plus ipilimumab. The sequencing here drew on peripheral blood, taken from a patient treated with radiotherapy plus ipilimumab. The chain carries TRBV9 and TRBJ1-5; unclear D gene. This CDR3 is CASSPLGENQPQHF. CDR3 nucleotide sequence: TGTGCCAGCAGCCCCCTCGGGGAGAACCAGCCCCAGCATTTT.